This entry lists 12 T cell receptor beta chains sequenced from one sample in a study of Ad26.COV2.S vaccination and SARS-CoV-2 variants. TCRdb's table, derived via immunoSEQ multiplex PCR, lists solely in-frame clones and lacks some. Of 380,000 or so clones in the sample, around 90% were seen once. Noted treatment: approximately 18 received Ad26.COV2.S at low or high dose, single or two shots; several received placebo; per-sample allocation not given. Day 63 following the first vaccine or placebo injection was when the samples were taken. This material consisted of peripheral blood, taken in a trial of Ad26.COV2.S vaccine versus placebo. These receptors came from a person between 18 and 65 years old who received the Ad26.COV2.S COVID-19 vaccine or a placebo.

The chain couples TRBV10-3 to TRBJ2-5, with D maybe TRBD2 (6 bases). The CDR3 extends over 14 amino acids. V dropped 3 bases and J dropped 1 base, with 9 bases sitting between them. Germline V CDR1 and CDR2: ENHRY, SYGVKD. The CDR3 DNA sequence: TGTGCCATCAGTGATCAGCGGGCCCAAGAGACCCAGTACTTC. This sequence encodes CAISDQRAQETQYF.

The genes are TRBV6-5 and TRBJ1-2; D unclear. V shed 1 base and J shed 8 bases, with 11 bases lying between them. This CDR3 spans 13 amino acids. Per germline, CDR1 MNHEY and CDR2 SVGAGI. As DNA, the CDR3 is TGTGCCAGCAGTTACTTTGAAGGGTCCGGCTACACCTTC. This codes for CASSYFEGSGYTF.

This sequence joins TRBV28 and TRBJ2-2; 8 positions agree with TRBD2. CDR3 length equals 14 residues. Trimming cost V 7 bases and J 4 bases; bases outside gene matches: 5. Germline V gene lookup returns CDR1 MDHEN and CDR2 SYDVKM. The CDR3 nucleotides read TGTGCCAGCATACTTAGCGGGATCACCGGGGAGCTGTTTTTT. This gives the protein CASILSGITGELFF.

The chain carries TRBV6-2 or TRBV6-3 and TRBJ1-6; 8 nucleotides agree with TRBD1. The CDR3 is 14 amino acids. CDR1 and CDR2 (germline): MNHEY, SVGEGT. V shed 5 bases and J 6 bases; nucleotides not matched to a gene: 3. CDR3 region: CASSRGQVNSPLHF. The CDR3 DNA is TGTGCCAGCAGTCGGGGACAGGTTAATTCACCCCTCCACTTT.

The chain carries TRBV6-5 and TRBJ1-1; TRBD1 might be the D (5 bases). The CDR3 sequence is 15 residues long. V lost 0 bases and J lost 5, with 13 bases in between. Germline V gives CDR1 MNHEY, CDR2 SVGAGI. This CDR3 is CASSYSRRGETEAFF. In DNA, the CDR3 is TGTGCCAGCAGTTACTCGCGACGGGGCGAGACTGAAGCTTTCTTT.

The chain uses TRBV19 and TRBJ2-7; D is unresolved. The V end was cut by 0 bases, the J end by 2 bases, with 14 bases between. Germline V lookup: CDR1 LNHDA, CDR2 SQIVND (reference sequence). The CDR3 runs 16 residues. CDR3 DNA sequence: TGTGCCAGTAGTATAGATCCCGGGCCAAATCCCTACGAGCAGTACTTC. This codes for CASSIDPGPNPYEQYF.

CDR3 sequence: CASSDLNDYGYTF. The CDR3 DNA reads TGTGCCAGCAGTGACCTCAATGACTATGGCTACACCTTC. The rearrangement uses TRBV2 and TRBJ1-2, with D unresolved. The CDR3 is 13 residues long. Germline V CDR1 and CDR2: SNHLY, FYNNEI. The V end lost 3 bases, the J end lost 3 bases, and 8 bases lay between the germline ends.

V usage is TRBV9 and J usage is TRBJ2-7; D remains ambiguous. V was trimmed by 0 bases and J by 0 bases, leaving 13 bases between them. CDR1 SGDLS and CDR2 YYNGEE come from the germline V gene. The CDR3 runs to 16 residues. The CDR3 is CASSVGANRFSYEQYF. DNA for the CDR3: TGTGCCAGCAGCGTAGGGGCGAACCGGTTCTCCTACGAGCAGTACTTC.

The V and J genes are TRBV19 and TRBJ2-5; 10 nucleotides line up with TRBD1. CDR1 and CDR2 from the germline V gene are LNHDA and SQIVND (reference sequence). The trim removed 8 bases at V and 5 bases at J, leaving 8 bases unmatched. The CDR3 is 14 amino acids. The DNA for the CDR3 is TGTGCCAGTTCCGACAGGGGGCTAGGGGAGACCCAGTACTTC. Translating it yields CASSDRGLGETQYF. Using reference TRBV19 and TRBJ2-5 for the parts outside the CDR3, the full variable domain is DGGITQSPKYLFRKEGQNVTLSCEQNLNHDAMYWYRQDPGQGLRLIYYSQIVNDFQKGDIAEGYSVSREKKESFPLTVTSAQKNPTAFYLCASSDRGLGETQYFGPGTRLLVL.

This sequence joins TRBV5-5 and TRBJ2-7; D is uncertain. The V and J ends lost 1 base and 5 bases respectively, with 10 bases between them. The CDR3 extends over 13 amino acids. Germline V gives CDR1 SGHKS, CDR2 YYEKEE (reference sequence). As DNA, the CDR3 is TGTGCCAGCAGCTTGAGGTCAGTCCACGAGCAGTACTTC. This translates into CASSLRSVHEQYF.

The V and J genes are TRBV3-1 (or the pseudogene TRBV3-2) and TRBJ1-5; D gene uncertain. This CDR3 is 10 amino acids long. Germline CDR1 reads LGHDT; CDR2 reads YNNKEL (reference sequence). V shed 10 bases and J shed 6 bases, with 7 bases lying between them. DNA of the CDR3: TGTGCCATGGCCAGTCAGCCCCAGCATTTT. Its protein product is CAMASQPQHF.

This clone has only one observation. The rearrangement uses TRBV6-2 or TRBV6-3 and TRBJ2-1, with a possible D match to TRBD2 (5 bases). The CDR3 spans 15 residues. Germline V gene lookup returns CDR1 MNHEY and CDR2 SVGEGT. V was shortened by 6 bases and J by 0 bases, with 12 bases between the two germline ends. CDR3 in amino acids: CASSRRLTSYNEQFF. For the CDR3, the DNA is TGTGCCAGCAGCCGAAGACTAACCTCCTACAATGAGCAGTTCTTC.